This T cell receptor (beta chain) was sequenced for a study of blood T cell repertoires in COVID-19. Study details: The study drew acute and convalescent COVID-19 samples from the United States, Italy and Spain. Sources were T cells, B-cell-depleted T cells, or PBMCs; the material itself was cDNA or gDNA.

V was pared by 10 bases and J by 5 bases, with 13 bases of the junction left unmatched. The CDR3 runs to 14 residues. The V gene's germline CDR1 is MNHEY and CDR2 SVGAGI. How the authors handled the data: Counts of nucleated cells, estimated from reference gene primer amplification, were obtained. The repertoire was sequenced with immunoSEQ multiplex PCR; TCRdb's copy has only in-frame clones and lacks some. The V and J calls and clone size are taken from that table; D and trimming were inferred from the DNA. The sample includes over 90,000 clones, approximately 88% of them seen just once. This sequence originates from a human donor in a cohort sampled during active COVID-19. The gene calls are TRBV6-5 and TRBJ1-1, with 7 nucleotides matching TRBD1. Sequencing was performed on peripheral blood. The CDR3 region is CATVKETGWTEAFF. For the CDR3, the DNA is TGTGCCACCGTAAAGGAGACAGGGTGGACTGAAGCTTTCTTT.